This section outlines one T cell receptor (beta chain) sequence together with its context. What it binds is not known. Germline V CDR1 and CDR2: LGHNA, YNFKEQ. V gave up 3 bases and J gave up 6 bases; unmatched junction bases: 7. This CDR3 spans 14 amino acids. This specimen comes from a study of T cell responses to AZD1222 COVID-19 vaccine. Study-level results: Clonal diversity was possibly underestimated, and white British individuals and females predominated among donors. Spike-specific TCR breadth rose after two AZD1222 doses, and depth rose as well. Spike as a whole was targeted by vaccine-associated CD4 TCRs, dominant at 160-218 and 743-854. Close to half of all spike-specific TCRs reportedly target regions of the variants that are unmutated.

The repertoire was sequenced with immunoSEQ multiplex PCR; TCRdb's copy has only in-frame clones and lacks some. The sample has 73,000 or so clones; around 80% are singletons. This rearrangement joins TRBV4-2 to TRBJ1-2; 7 bases match TRBD1. This clonotype originated in an adult who received the AZD1222 COVID-19 vaccine. Sequences were derived from peripheral blood, sampled 28 days after the second AZD1222 dose. CDR3 nucleotide sequence: TGTGCCAGCAGCCATGGACAGGCTTCTCATGGCTACACCTTC. This codes for CASSHGQASHGYTF.